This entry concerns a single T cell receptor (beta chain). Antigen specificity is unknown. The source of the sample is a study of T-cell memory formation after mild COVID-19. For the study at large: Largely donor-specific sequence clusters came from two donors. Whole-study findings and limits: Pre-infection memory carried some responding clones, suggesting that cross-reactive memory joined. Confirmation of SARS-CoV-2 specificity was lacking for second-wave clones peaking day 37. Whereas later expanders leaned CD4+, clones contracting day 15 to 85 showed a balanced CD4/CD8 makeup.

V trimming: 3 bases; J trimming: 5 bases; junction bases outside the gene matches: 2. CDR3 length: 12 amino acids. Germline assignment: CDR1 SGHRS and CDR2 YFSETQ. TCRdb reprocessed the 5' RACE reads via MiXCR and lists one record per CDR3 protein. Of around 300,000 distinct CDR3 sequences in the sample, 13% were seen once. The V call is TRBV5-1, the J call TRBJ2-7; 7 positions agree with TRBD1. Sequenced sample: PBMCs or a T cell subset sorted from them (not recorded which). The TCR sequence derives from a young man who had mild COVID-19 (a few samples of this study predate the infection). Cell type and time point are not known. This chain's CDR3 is CASSSQGHEQYF. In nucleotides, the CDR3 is TGCGCCAGCAGCTCACAGGGGCACGAGCAGTACTTC.